This passage covers 17 T cell receptor beta chains from one sample sequenced in a study of shared clonotypes between healthy human individuals. Profiling relied on immunoSEQ multiplex PCR, and the TCRdb table lists in-frame clones only, not all of them. Altogether about 650,000 clones are present, less than 97% being singletons, with the ten largest covering 0.11%. Naive CD8 cells were CD45RO-negative, positively selected for CCR7, excluding terminally differentiated effector memory CD45RA+ cells. Specimen: naive CD8+ T cells sorted from blood. Receptor source: a woman aged 25 to 39 in good health.

V gene TRBV5-6 combines with J gene TRBJ1-5; D remains ambiguous. The CDR3 is made up of 14 amino acids. CDR1 is SGHDT, CDR2 YYEEEE, per germline. V was cut by 4 bases and J by 0 bases, with 8 bases left in between. The chain's CDR3 is CASSPRYSNQPQHF. The CDR3 nucleotides read TGTGCCAGCAGCCCCAGGTATAGCAATCAGCCCCAGCATTTT.

The chain combines TRBV27 with TRBJ1-2; 8 nucleotides agree with TRBD1. CDR1 and CDR2 (germline): MNHEY, SMNVEV (reference sequence). The V gene end was trimmed by 4 bases and the J gene end by 8 bases; junction bases not matched to a gene: 6. The CDR3 is 13 residues long. The CDR3 region has the DNA TGTGCCAGCAGTTGGCAGGGGGCCGGCGGCTACACCTTC. Encoded protein: CASSWQGAGGYTF.

The gene calls are TRBV5-8 and TRBJ2-1, with D unclear. Trimming removed 0 bases at V and 1 base at J, with 14 bases between. The length of the CDR3 is 17 residues. Germline lookup yields CDR1 SGHTS and CDR2 YDEGEE. The CDR3 protein is CASSLVVVGGSYNEQFF. DNA of the CDR3: TGTGCCAGCAGCTTGGTGGTAGTAGGTGGGTCCTACAATGAGCAGTTCTTC.

The genes are TRBV28 and TRBJ1-6, with TRBD1 as a possible D gene (5 bases). CDR1 and CDR2 from the germline V gene are MDHEN and SYDVKM. V was shortened by 6 bases and J by 0 bases, with 9 bases between the two germline ends. The CDR3 has 15 residues. The CDR3 DNA is TGTGCCAGCAGCCGGGGGAGCTCCTATAATTCACCCCTCCACTTT. Its protein product is CASSRGSSYNSPLHF.

This chain connects TRBV28 to TRBJ2-7; the D is unclear. This CDR3 spans 15 amino acids. Germline V CDR1 and CDR2: MDHEN, SYDVKM. The ends were cut back, 7 bases at V and 5 bases at J, with 21 bases in the middle. The CDR3 DNA is TGTGCCAGCACCCCGGTGATCCCAGTGCCCGACGAGCAGTACTTC. Translating gives CASTPVIPVPDEQYF.

V and J are TRBV19 and TRBJ2-2; TRBD2 aligns across 10 bases. The CDR3 is 15 residues long. Germline CDR1 reads LNHDA; CDR2 reads SQIVND (reference sequence). Losses at the gene ends were 10 bases for V and 6 bases for J; bases not matched to a gene: 11. CDR3: CATRWSAGGPGELFF. CDR3 bases: TGTGCCACTAGATGGTCAGCGGGAGGGCCCGGGGAGCTGTTTTTT.

The genes are TRBV14 and TRBJ2-1, with a tentative D call TRBD1 (5 bases). Per germline, CDR1 SGHDN and CDR2 FVKESK. The V gene lost 1 base and the J gene lost 0 bases, with 16 bases spanning the gap. CDR3 length: 18 residues. In DNA form, the CDR3 reads TGTGCCAGCAGCCAAGTAAAGGGGTCCCAGTACTCCTACAATGAGCAGTTCTTC. Translation gives CASSQVKGSQYSYNEQFF.

V is TRBV9 and J is TRBJ1-2; TRBD1 agrees at 9 bases. The CDR3 has 14 residues. V shed 0 bases, J shed 8 bases, and the junction held 5 bases outside the gene matches. In germline, CDR1 is SGDLS, CDR2 YYNGEE. CDR3 in DNA: TGTGCCAGCAGCGTAGCAGGGACAGGGCTCGGCTACACCTTC. The encoded protein is CASSVAGTGLGYTF.

The CDR3 region has the DNA TGTGCCAGTAGTCCAGGGACTAGCTATTACAATGAGCAGTTCTTC. Protein: CASSPGTSYYNEQFF. The V and J genes are TRBV19 and TRBJ2-1; 9 nucleotides line up with TRBD2. The CDR3 loop spans 15 amino acids. Germline V CDR1 and CDR2: LNHDA, SQIVND (reference sequence). V shed 5 bases, J shed 4 bases, and the junction held 6 bases outside the gene matches.

This chain connects TRBV5-6 to TRBJ2-7; D is ambiguous. In germline, CDR1 is SGHDT, CDR2 YYEEEE. V was shortened by 3 bases and J by 2 bases, with 15 bases between the two germline ends. The CDR3 contains 15 residues. This chain's CDR3 is CASSWAEGSTYEQYF. The DNA of the CDR3 is TGTGCCAGCAGCTGGGCGGAAGGGTCCACCTACGAGCAGTACTTC. The full variable domain, with the rest looked up from reference TRBV5-6 and TRBJ2-7, is DAGVTQSPTHLIKTRGQQVTLRCSPKSGHDTVSWYQQALGQGPQFIFQYYEEEERQRGNFPDRFSGHQFPNYSSELNVNALLLGDSALYLCASSWAEGSTYEQYFGPGTRLTVT.

The rearrangement uses TRBV2 and TRBJ2-3, with a weak D call TRBD2 (5 bases). V lost 3 bases and J lost 2, with 9 bases in between. Per germline, CDR1 SNHLY and CDR2 FYNNEI. CDR3 size: 14 residues. The CDR3 DNA sequence: TGTGCCAGCAGTGATTCGGGGTTCACAGATACGCAGTATTTT. This codes for CASSDSGFTDTQYF.

The chain combines TRBV6-5 with TRBJ2-7; possible D gene TRBD1, 6 bases. The CDR3 has 14 amino acids. Per germline, CDR1 MNHEY and CDR2 SVGAGI. The ends were cut back, 6 bases at V and 3 bases at J, with 15 bases in the middle. The DNA of the CDR3 is TGTGCCAGCAGACCTGACAGGCTGCTCTACGAGCAGTACTTC. This gives the protein CASRPDRLLYEQYF.

This clone was observed once. The chain is built from TRBV14 and TRBJ2-3; D is uncertain. With 0 bases removed from V and 1 base from J, the gap between germline ends came to 11 bases. Germline CDR1 SGHDN, CDR2 FVKESK. The CDR3 is 16 residues long. CDR3 in amino acids: CASSQDTVMGTDTQYF. The CDR3 DNA reads TGTGCCAGCAGCCAAGATACAGTAATGGGCACAGATACGCAGTATTTT.

The chain is built from TRBV5-5 and TRBJ2-2; 7 bases match TRBD1. This CDR3 spans 17 amino acids. Germline trimming cut 0 bases from V and 4 bases from J; bases unmatched to any gene: 9. The germline gives CDR1 SGHKS, CDR2 YYEKEE (reference sequence). This chain's CDR3 is CASSLAHGTESTGELFF. DNA for the CDR3: TGTGCCAGCAGCTTGGCGCACGGGACAGAGAGCACCGGGGAGCTGTTTTTT.

The chain recombines TRBV5-8 with TRBJ1-5; the match to TRBD1 covers 9 bases. The CDR3 is made up of 15 amino acids. Germline CDR1 and CDR2: SGHTS and YDEGEE. Germline trimming cut 3 bases from V and 6 bases from J; bases unmatched to any gene: 7. The DNA for the CDR3 is TGTGCCAGCAGCTCCGGACAGGGGTGGGCTCAGCCCCAGCATTTT. Translation: CASSSGQGWAQPQHF.

J is TRBJ1-5 and V is TRBV28, with TRBD1 matching over 8 bases. In germline, CDR1 is MDHEN, CDR2 SYDVKM. This CDR3 comprises 14 residues. The V gene end was trimmed by 4 bases and the J gene end by 7 bases; junction bases not matched to a gene: 6. CDR3 region: CASSWTGNIQPQHF. In DNA form, the CDR3 reads TGTGCCAGCAGTTGGACAGGGAATATACAGCCCCAGCATTTT.

The chain uses TRBV27 and TRBJ2-1; D is possibly TRBD2 (5 bases). Germline values: CDR1 MNHEY, CDR2 SMNVEV (reference sequence). There are 15 residues in the CDR3. Trimming pared 7 bases from V and 10 bases from J, leaving 23 bases between. The CDR3 region is CASKVYPGTLSEQFF. CDR3 sequence (DNA): TGTGCCAGCAAAGTTTATCCGGGAACCCTTTCCGAGCAGTTCTTC.